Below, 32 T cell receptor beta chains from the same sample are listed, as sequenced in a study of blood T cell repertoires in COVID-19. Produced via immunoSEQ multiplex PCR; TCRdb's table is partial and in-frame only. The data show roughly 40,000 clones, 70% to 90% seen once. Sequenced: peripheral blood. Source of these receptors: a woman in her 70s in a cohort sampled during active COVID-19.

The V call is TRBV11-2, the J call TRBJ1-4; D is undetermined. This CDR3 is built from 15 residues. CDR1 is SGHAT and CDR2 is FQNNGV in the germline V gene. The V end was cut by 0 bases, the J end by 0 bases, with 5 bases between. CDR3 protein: CASSLEGATNEKLFF. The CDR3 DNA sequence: TGTGCCAGCAGCTTAGAGGGAGCAACTAATGAAAAACTGTTTTTT.

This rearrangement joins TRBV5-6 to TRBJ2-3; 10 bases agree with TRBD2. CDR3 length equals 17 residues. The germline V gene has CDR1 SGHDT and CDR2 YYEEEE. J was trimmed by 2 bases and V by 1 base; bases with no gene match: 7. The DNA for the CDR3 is TGTGCCAGCAGCTTGTTTTCTAGCGGGGGCCCCACAGATACGCAGTATTTT. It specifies CASSLFSSGGPTDTQYF.

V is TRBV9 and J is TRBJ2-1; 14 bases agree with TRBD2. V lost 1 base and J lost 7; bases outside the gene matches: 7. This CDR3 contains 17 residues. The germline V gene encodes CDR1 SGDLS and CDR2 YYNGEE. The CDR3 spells CASSVLGTSGSGNEQFF. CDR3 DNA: TGTGCCAGCAGCGTACTCGGGACTAGCGGGAGTGGGAATGAGCAGTTCTTC.

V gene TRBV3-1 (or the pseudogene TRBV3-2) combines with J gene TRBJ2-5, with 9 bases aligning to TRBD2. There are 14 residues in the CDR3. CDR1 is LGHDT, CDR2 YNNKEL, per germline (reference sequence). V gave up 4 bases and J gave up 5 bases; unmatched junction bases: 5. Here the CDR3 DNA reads TGTGCCAGCAGCCTTGCTAGCGGGACGGAGACCCAGTACTTC. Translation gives CASSLASGTETQYF.

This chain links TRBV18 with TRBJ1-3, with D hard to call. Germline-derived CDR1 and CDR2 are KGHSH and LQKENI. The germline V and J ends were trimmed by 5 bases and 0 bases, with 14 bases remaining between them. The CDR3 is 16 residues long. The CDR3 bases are TGTGCCAGCTCAATATCACCACCGAGCTCTGGAAACACCATATATTTT. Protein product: CASSISPPSSGNTIYF.

The CDR3: CASSQGVSSYNEQFF. DNA for the CDR3: TGTGCCAGTAGCCAAGGGGTAAGCTCCTACAATGAGCAGTTCTTC. This rearrangement joins TRBV19 to TRBJ2-1, with D perhaps matching TRBD1 (5 bases). CDR1 is LNHDA, CDR2 SQIVND, per germline (reference sequence). Trimming took off 6 bases at V and 0 bases at J, with 12 bases between the two ends. The CDR3 sequence is 15 residues long. The entire variable domain, with the rest obtained from reference TRBV19 and TRBJ2-1, is as follows: DGGITQSPKYLFRKEGQNVTLSCEQNLNHDAMYWYRQDPGQGLRLIYYSQIVNDFQKGDIAEGYSVSREKKESFPLTVTSAQKNPTAFYLCASSQGVSSYNEQFFGPGTRLTVL.

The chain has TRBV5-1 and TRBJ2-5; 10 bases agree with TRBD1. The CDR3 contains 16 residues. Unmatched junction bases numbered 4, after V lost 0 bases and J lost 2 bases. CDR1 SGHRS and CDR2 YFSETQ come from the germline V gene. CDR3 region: CASSLVGQGGQETQYF. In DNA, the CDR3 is TGCGCCAGCAGCTTGGTCGGACAGGGGGGACAAGAGACCCAGTACTTC.

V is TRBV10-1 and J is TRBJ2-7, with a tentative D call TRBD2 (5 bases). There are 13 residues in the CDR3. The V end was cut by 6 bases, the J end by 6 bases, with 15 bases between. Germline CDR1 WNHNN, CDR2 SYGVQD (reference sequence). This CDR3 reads CASSGVHPGEQYF. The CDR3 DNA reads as TGCGCCAGCAGCGGGGTCCATCCGGGCGAGCAGTACTTC.

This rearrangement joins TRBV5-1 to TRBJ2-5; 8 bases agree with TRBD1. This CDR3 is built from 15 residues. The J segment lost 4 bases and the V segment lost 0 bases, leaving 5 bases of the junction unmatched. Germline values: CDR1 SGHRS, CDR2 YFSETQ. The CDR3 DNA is TGCGCCAGCAGCTTGGTCGGACAGGGTGTAGAGACCCAGTACTTC. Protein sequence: CASSLVGQGVETQYF.

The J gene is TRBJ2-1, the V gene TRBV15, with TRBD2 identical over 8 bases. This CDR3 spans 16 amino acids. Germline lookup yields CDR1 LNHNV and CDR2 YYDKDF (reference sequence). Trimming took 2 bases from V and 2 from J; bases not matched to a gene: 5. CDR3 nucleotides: TGTGCCACCAGCAGAAACCGGGGACTAGCCTACAATGAGCAGTTCTTC. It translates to CATSRNRGLAYNEQFF. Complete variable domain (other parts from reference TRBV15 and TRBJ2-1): DAMVIQNPRYQVTQFGKPVTLSCSQTLNHNVMYWYQQKSSQAPKLLFHYYDKDFNNEADTPDNFQSRRPNTSFCFLDIRSPGLGDTAMYLCATSRNRGLAYNEQFFGPGTRLTVL.

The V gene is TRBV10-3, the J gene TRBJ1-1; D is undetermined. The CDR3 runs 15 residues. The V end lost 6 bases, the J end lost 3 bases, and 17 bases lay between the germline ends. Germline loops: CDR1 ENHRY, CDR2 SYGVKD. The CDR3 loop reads CAISPRRDADTEAFF. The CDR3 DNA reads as TGTGCCATCAGCCCCCGCCGAGACGCGGACACTGAAGCTTTCTTT.

The CDR3 here is CASIGQYYLELFF. CDR3 nucleotides: TGCGCCAGCATTGGACAGTACTATTTGGAACTGTTTTTT. The rearrangement links TRBV5-1 to TRBJ1-4; weak D call: TRBD1 (6 bases). V was cut by 6 bases and J by 12 bases, with 18 bases left in between. CDR1 and CDR2 (germline): SGHRS, YFSETQ. CDR3 length: 13 amino acids. The full variable domain, its missing parts supplied by reference TRBV5-1 and TRBJ1-4, is KAGVTQTPRYLIKTRGQQVTLSCSPISGHRSVSWYQQTPGQGLQFLFEYFSETQRNKGNFPGRFSGRQFSNSRSEMNVSTLELGDSALYLCASIGQYYLELFFGSGTQLSVL.

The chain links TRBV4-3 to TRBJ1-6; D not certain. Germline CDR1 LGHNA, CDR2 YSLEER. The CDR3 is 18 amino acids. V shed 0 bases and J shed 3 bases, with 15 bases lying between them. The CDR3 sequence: CASSQDKGMGVYNSPLHF. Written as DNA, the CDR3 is TGCGCCAGCAGCCAAGATAAAGGGATGGGAGTCTATAATTCACCCCTCCACTTT.

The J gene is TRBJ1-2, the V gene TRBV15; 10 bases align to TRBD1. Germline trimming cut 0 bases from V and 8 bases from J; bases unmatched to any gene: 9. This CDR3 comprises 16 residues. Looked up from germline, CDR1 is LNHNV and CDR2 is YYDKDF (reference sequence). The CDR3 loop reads CATSRDRSGTGDGYTF. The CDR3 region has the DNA TGTGCCACCAGCAGAGATCGGTCAGGGACAGGGGACGGCTACACCTTC.

The CDR3 DNA reads TGTGCCAGCAGTTACCGGTGGAGCTCCTACGAGCAGTACTTC. It is translated as CASSYRWSSYEQYF. V gene TRBV6-2 or TRBV6-3 combines with J gene TRBJ2-7; D unclear. There are 14 residues in the CDR3. In germline, CDR1 is MNHEY, CDR2 SVGEGT. The V gene lost 2 bases and the J gene lost 0 bases, with 8 bases spanning the gap.

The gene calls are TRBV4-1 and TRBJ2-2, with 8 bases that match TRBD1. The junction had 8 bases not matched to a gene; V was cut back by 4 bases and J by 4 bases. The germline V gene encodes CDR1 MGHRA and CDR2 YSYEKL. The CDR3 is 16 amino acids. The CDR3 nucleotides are TGCGCCAGCAGCCCCTTTGACAGGGGATCCACCGGGGAGCTGTTTTTT. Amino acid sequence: CASSPFDRGSTGELFF.

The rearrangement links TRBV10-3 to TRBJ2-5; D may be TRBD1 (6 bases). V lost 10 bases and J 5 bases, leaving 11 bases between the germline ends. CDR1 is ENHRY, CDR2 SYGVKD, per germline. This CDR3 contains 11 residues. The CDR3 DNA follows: TGTGCCACCGGGACATCCGAGACCCAGTACTTC. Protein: CATGTSETQYF.

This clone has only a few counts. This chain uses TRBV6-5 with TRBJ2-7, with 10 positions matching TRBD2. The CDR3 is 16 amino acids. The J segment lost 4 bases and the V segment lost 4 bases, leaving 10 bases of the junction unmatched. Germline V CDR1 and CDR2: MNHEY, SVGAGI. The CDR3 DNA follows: TGTGCCAGCAGTTCAACCAGCGGACTAGCGGTTTACGAGCAGTACTTC. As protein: CASSSTSGLAVYEQYF.

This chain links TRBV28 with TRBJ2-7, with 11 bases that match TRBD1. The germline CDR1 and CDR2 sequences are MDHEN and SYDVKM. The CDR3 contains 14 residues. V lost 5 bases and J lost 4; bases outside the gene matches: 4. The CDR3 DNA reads TGTGCCAGCAGTCGCGGGACAGGGGGTTACGAGCAGTACTTC. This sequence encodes CASSRGTGGYEQYF.

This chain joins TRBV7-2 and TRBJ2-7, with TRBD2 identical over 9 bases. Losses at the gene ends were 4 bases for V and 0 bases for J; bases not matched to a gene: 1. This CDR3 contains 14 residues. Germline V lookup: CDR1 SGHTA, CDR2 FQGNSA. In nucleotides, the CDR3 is TGTGCCAGCAGCTCTAGCGGGAACTCCTACGAGCAGTACTTC. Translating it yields CASSSSGNSYEQYF.

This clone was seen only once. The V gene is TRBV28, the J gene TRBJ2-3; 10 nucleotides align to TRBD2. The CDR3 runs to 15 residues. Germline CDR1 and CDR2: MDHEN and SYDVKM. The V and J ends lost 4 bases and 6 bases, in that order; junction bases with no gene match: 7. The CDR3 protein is CASSSYYSGRDTQYF. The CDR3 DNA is TGTGCCAGCAGTTCATACTATAGCGGGAGGGATACGCAGTATTTT.

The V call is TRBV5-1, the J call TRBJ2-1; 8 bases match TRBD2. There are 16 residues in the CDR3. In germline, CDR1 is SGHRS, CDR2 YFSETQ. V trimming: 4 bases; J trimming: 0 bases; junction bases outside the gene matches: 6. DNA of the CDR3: TGCGCCAGCAGCGTGAGCGGGAGTGTCTCCTACAATGAGCAGTTCTTC. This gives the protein CASSVSGSVSYNEQFF.

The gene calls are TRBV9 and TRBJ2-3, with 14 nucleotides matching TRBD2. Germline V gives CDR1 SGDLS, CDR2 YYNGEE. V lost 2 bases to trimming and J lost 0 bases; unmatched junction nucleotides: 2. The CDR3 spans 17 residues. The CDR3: CASSVGTSGSSTDTQYF. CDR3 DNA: TGTGCCAGCAGCGTCGGGACTAGCGGGAGTAGCACAGATACGCAGTATTTT.

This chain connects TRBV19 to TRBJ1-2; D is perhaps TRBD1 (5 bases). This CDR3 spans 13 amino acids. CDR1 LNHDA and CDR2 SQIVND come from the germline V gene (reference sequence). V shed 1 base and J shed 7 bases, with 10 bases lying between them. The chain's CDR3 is CASSIGTLAGYTF. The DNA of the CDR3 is TGTGCCAGTAGTATAGGGACACTGGCTGGCTACACCTTC.

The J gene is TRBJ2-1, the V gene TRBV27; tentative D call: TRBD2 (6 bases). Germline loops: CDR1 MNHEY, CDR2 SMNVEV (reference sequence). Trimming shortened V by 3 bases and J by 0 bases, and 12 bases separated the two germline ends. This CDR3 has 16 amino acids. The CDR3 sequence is CASSFTGLSSYNEQFF. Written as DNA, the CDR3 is TGTGCCAGCAGTTTTACGGGACTGAGCTCCTACAATGAGCAGTTCTTC.

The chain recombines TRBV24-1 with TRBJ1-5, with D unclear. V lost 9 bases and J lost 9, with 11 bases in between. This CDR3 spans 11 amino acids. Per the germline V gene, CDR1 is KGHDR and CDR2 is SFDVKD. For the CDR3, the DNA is TGTGCCACCTCAGACTTAGGGCCCCAGCATTTT. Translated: CATSDLGPQHF.

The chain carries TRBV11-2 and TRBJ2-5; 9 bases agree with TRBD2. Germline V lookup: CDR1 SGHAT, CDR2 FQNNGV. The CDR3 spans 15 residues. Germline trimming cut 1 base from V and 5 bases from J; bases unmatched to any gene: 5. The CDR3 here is CASSLGLAEGETQYF. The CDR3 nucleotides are TGTGCCAGCAGCTTAGGACTAGCGGAGGGGGAGACCCAGTACTTC.

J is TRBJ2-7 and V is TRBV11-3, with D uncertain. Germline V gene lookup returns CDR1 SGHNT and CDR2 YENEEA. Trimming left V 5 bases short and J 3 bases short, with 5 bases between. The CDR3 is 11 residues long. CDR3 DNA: TGTGCCAGCAGCCCTTTCTACGAGCAGTACTTC. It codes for CASSPFYEQYF.

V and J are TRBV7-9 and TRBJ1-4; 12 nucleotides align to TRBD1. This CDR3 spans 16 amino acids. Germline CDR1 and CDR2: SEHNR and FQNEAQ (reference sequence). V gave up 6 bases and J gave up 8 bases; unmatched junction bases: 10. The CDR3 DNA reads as TGTGCCAGCAGGCCGGGACAGGGGGCCGTTGGGGAAAAACTGTTTTTT. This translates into CASRPGQGAVGEKLFF.

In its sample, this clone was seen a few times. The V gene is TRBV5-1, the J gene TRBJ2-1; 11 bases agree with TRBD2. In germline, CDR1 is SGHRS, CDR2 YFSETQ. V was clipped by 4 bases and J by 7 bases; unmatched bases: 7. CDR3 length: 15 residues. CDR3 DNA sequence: TGCGCCAGCAGCCCGGGGACTAGCGGTGGGAATGAGCAGTTCTTC. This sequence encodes CASSPGTSGGNEQFF.

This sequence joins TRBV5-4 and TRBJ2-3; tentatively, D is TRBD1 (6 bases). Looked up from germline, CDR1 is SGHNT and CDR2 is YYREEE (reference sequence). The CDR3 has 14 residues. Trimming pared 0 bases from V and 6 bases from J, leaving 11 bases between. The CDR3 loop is CASSLAGVGDTQYF. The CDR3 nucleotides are TGTGCCAGCAGCTTGGCAGGGGTGGGGGATACGCAGTATTTT. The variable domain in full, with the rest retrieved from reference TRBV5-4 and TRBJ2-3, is ETGVTQSPTHLIKTRGQQVTLRCSSQSGHNTVSWYQQALGQGPQFIFQYYREEENGRGNFPPRFSGLQFPNYSSELNVNALELDDSALYLCASSLAGVGDTQYFGPGTRLTVL.

The CDR3 region is CASSARQGGNNQPQHF. The CDR3 nucleotides are TGTGCCAGTAGTGCCCGACAGGGGGGAAACAATCAGCCCCAGCATTTT. The chain joins TRBV19 to TRBJ1-5; 9 nucleotides line up with TRBD1. The CDR3 contains 16 residues. Per germline, CDR1 LNHDA and CDR2 SQIVND (reference sequence). The junction had 8 bases not matched to a gene; V was cut back by 5 bases and J by 3 bases.